This TCR beta chain came from a study of T cell repertoires in cytomegalovirus infection. This clonotype was seen many times. Antigen unknown. CDR1 and CDR2 from the germline V gene are LNHDA and SQIVND (reference sequence). Between the trimmed V and J ends, which lost 8 bases and 4 bases, there was a span of 9 bases. The CDR3 runs to 11 residues. TCRdb used MiXCR to reprocess the reads, holding one entry per CDR3 protein. Of fewer than 300,000 distinct CDR3 sequences listed, about 25% were seen once; the top ten hold more than 11%. General study results and limits: Cumulative frequency (of public TCR beta family members) identified carriers of CMV plus the relevant HLA. What dominated the ex vivo response were HLA-C-restricted CMV-specific TCR beta clonotypes.

This clonotype originated in a human donor in good health (CMV status not recorded). Some clones in this sample may be carry-over from other donors' samples. This sequence joins TRBV19 and TRBJ2-7; either TRBD1 or TRBD2 may fit D (5 bases each). Sequenced: PBMCs. CDR3 loop: CASGDGYEQYF. The DNA for the CDR3 is TGTGCCAGTGGGGACGGATACGAGCAGTACTTC.